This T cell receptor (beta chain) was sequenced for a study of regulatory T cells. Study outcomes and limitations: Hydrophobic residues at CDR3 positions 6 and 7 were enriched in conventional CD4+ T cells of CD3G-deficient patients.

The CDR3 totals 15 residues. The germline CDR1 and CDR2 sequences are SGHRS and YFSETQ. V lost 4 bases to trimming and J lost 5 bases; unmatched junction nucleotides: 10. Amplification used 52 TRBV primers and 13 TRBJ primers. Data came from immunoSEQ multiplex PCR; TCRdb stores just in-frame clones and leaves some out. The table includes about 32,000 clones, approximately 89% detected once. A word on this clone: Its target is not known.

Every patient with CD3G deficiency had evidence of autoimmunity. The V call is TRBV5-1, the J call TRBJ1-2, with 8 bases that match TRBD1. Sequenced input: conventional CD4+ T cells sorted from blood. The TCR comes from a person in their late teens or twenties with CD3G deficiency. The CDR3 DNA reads TGCGCCAGCAGCCCCTACTCGGGACAGGAGTATGGCTACACCTTC. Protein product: CASSPYSGQEYGYTF.